This T cell receptor (beta chain) was obtained from a study of CD8+CD57+ T cells in acquired aplastic anemia. As for the study in general: DNA per sorted CD4+ or CD8+ sample ranged about 0.2 to 30 ug, averaging around 3.1 ug.

Losses at the gene ends were 2 bases for V and 7 bases for J; bases not matched to a gene: 5. Germline CDR1 reads LNHNV; CDR2 reads YYDKDF (reference sequence). This CDR3 is built from 14 residues. With respect to this clonotype: Its antigen is unidentified.

Study-level results: CD8+ Simpson's diversity in patients was not significantly different from that in controls.

The template for TCR beta VDJ and CDR3 sequence profiling was genomic DNA. One entry per CDR3 protein, called by TCRdb with MiXCR from the reads. There are around 190,000 distinct CDR3 sequences in the sample; about 44% occur only once, and 10% to 15% lies in the top ten. By flow cytometry, patients selected for sequencing had shown an expansion of CD8+CD57+ cells. As a group, the patients uniformly had severe acquired aplastic anemia. No therapy had been given to the patients at the time of blood sampling. This chain joins TRBV15 and TRBJ1-1; TRBD1 matches at 9 bases. The sample consisted of sorted CD4+, CD8+, or CD8+CD57+ T cells (not recorded which) from PBMCs. This sequence was found in a human donor with aplastic anemia. Here the CDR3 DNA reads TGTGCCACCAGCAGAACAGGGGGCAGGAATGAAGCTTTCTTT. Translation gives CATSRTGGRNEAFF.